This T cell receptor beta chain was captured by sequencing in a study of T cells in Graves' hyperthyroidism and ophthalmopathy. RNA transcripts yielded amplified TCR beta CDR3 regions. In the first-round RT-PCR of the TCR CDR3, the HTBI primer set was used. TCRdb itself ran the multiplex PCR reads through MiXCR, one entry per CDR3 protein. The sample holds approximately 370,000 distinct CDR3 sequences; approximately 18% are singletons and the top ten take around a third. Germline V gene data show CDR1 as SGDLS and CDR2 as YYNGEE. This CDR3 region has 16 residues. V lost 4 bases, J lost 8 bases, and 9 bases stayed unmatched.

This sequence joins TRBV9 and TRBJ2-1, with 13 bases identical to TRBD2. Material for sequencing was blood. This clonotype was sampled from a woman aged 30 to 39 with Graves' hyperthyroidism that later progressed to Graves' ophthalmopathy. The CDR3 DNA follows: TGTGCCAGCAGCACCAGACTAGCGGGGGGAGGGCATGAGCAGTTCTTC. Protein sequence: CASSTRLAGGGHEQFF.